What follows describes a single T cell receptor (beta chain). The antigen remains unidentified. This sample is part of a study of shared clonotypes between healthy human individuals. Naive CD8 populations comprised CD45RO-negative cells positively selected for CCR7, excluding terminally differentiated effector memory CD45RA+ cells. Measured with immunoSEQ multiplex PCR; TCRdb has only the in-frame clones, and not every one. The sample comprises hundreds of thousands of clones, roughly 92% of which are singletons, and about 24% rests with the top ten. The CDR3 is made up of 14 amino acids. Trimming removed 3 bases from V and 4 bases from J; junction bases left unmatched: 2. CDR1 is MNHEY and CDR2 is SMNVEV in the germline V gene (reference sequence). Study-level points and caveats: Several donors shared around 5.2% of their naive CD4 clonotypes.

The chain joins TRBV27 to TRBJ2-5; 10 nucleotides agree with TRBD2. This sequence was found in a man aged 25 to 45 in good health. Sequencing used naive CD8+ T cells sorted from blood. The CDR3 DNA sequence: TGTGCCAGCAGTTTCCGACTAGCGGGAGAGACCCAGTACTTC. It translates to CASSFRLAGETQYF.